A single sample is the source of the 3 T cell receptor delta chains below, sequenced in a study of Vδ1+ human thymocytes. Whole-study results and caveats: Thymic TRG and TRD repertoires appeared highly polyclonal, with Gaussian CDR3 length distributions.

No antigen has been identified for these receptors. RNA was extracted from the cells and then reverse transcribed. Pooled V-gene forward primers with one constant-region reverse primer generated the CDR3 amplicons by multiplex PCR. TCRdb re-analyzed the multiplex PCR reads via CATT. The repertoire has about 73,000 delta-chain clones, about 30% of them found once; the top ten carry under 0.3%. Sequenced: Vdelta1+ gamma-delta thymocytes from the thymus. Subset: FACS-sorted CD3+ TCRalphabeta- TCRVdelta1+ TCRVdelta2- thymocytes. Source of these receptors: a boy under two years old who had congenital heart surgery.

This chain uses TRDV1 with TRDJ1, with TRDD3 identical over 9 bases. Germline trimming cut 1 base from V and 0 bases from J; bases unmatched to any gene: 15. Germline CDR1 is TSWWSYY and CDR2 is QGS. There are 20 residues in the CDR3. In DNA, the CDR3 is TGTGCTCTTGGGGAACCCCGGGGGGGATACCCTACTTTGTACACCGATAAACTCATCTTT. This codes for CALGEPRGGYPTLYTDKLIF.

This clone was counted only a few times. The chain couples TRDV1 to TRDJ1, with 9 bases identical to TRDD3. CDR3 length equals 20 residues. Trimming took 1 base from V and 0 from J; bases not matched to a gene: 15. The germline gives CDR1 TSWWSYY, CDR2 QGS. The CDR3 DNA reads as TGTGCTCTTGGGGAACAGCCCCCAAGACCTGGGGGATTGTACACCGATAAACTCATCTTT. Amino acid sequence: CALGEQPPRPGGLYTDKLIF.

The chain combines TRDV1 with TRDJ1; TRDD3 agrees at 7 bases. This CDR3 is 25 amino acids long. The germline CDR1 and CDR2 sequences are TSWWSYY and QGS. The junction had 34 bases not matched to a gene; V was cut back by 2 bases and J by 1 base. The CDR3 loop reads CALGENSSLLILGTSPTRCTDKLIF. CDR3 bases: TGTGCTCTTGGGGAAAACTCCAGCCTCCTCATACTGGGGACCTCCCCGACCCGGTGCACCGATAAACTCATCTTT.